This T cell receptor beta chain is drawn from a study of identical twins. The J segment lost 2 bases and the V segment lost 0 bases, leaving 6 bases of the junction unmatched. CDR3 length: 16 residues. In germline, CDR1 is SGHTA, CDR2 FQGNSA. TCRdb reprocessed the 5' RACE reads with MiXCR, giving one entry per CDR3 protein. The table includes some 660,000 distinct CDR3 sequences, approximately 9% detected once. This clonotype was seen only a few times. Another study also made use of these data, one on yellow fever vaccine responses in identical twins.

Specimen: PBMCs. The TCR was taken from a woman aged 18-29 years in good health. The V call is TRBV7-2, the J call TRBJ1-2; 7 bases are shared with TRBD1. CDR3 residues: CASSLARTGHNYGYTF. CDR3 DNA: TGTGCCAGCAGCTTAGCCCGGACAGGACACAACTATGGCTACACCTTC.